Each of the 21 T cell receptor beta chains below was sequenced from the same sample in a study of lymphopenia after photon versus proton radiotherapy. Sequencing was performed with immunoSEQ multiplex PCR; in TCRdb, only in-frame clones are kept and a portion is missing. The profile covers roughly 4,400 clones, with about two thirds appearing a single time and about half taken by the ten largest. Sequenced here: peripheral blood, sampled from a patient treated with proton-based radiotherapy. The receptors stem from a man aged 80 or over with esophageal cancer.

This clone came up once. The chain carries TRBV7-2 and TRBJ2-1, with D hard to call. The CDR3 consists of 14 residues. Germline-derived CDR1 and CDR2 are SGHTA and FQGNSA. Trimming took 0 bases from V and 3 from J, leaving 6 bases between them. The CDR3 reads CASSLAVRYNEQFF. The CDR3 coding sequence is TGTGCCAGCAGCTTAGCTGTCCGCTACAATGAGCAGTTCTTC.

The V gene is TRBV10-3, the J gene TRBJ2-3; D may be TRBD1 (6 bases). Per germline, CDR1 ENHRY and CDR2 SYGVKD. Trimming cost V 5 bases and J 4 bases, with 16 bases left between them. The CDR3 has 15 amino acids. The CDR3, as DNA: TGTGCCATCAGTCCGGGACAAATCCAGGCAGATACGCAGTATTTT. This translates into CAISPGQIQADTQYF.

The rearrangement joins TRBV6-6 to TRBJ2-5; maybe TRBD1 (5 bases). Trimming left V 5 bases short and J 5 bases short, with 6 bases between. Germline lookup yields CDR1 MNHNY and CDR2 SVGAGI (reference sequence). This CDR3 region has 11 residues. In nucleotides, the CDR3 is TGTGCCAGCAGTCCAGGGGAGACCCAGTACTTC. It codes for CASSPGETQYF.

By share, this clone counts as medium-sized. The chain uses TRBV5-1 and TRBJ2-1; 7 bases align to TRBD1. The CDR3 runs 15 residues. J gave up 5 bases and V 0 bases, and 5 bases lay outside the gene matches. Germline loops: CDR1 SGHRS, CDR2 YFSETQ. The CDR3 DNA reads TGCGCCAGCAGCTTGGGACAGGGAGAACACAATGAGCAGTTCTTC. It is translated as CASSLGQGEHNEQFF.

This clone was seen a handful of times. The chain joins TRBV6-5 to TRBJ2-5; the match to TRBD1 covers 7 bases. Germline V gene lookup returns CDR1 MNHEY and CDR2 SVGAGI. The CDR3 spans 15 residues. J was trimmed by 4 bases and V by 6 bases; bases with no gene match: 11. This chain's CDR3 is CASRPNRDSLETQYF. CDR3 nucleotides: TGTGCCAGCAGGCCAAACCGGGACAGTTTAGAGACCCAGTACTTC.

The chain has TRBV29-1 and TRBJ2-5; 10 bases agree with TRBD1. Germline V gene sequence: CDR1 SQVTM, CDR2 ANQGSEA. CDR3 length: 14 residues. V was clipped by 3 bases and J by 6 bases; unmatched bases: 7. The CDR3 bases are TGCAGCGTTGATACCGGGACAGGGGTTAAGACCCAGTACTTC. It yields the protein CSVDTGTGVKTQYF.

The chain is built from TRBV1 and TRBJ2-7; TRBD2, the table's D call, was not compared with the DNA. TRBV1 is recorded as a pseudogene. The CDR3 consists of 17 residues. The CDR3 sequence: CTSSLREVLQPSHEQYF. The CDR3 coding sequence is TGCACCAGCAGCCTTCGGGAGGTACTTCAACCCTCGCACGAGCAGTACTTC.

The chain has TRBV5-4 and TRBJ2-5, with TRBD2 identical over 8 bases. With V trimmed by 4 bases and J by 2 bases, 10 bases remained unmatched. The germline CDR1 and CDR2 sequences are SGHNT and YYREEE (reference sequence). CDR3 length equals 16 residues. The CDR3 loop reads CASSTGTSFRQETQYF. The DNA for the CDR3 is TGTGCCAGCAGCACCGGGACTAGTTTTAGGCAAGAGACCCAGTACTTC.

This chain uses TRBV30 with TRBJ2-3; D call uncertain. This CDR3 has 12 amino acids. Germline V lookup: CDR1 GTSNPN, CDR2 SVGIG (reference sequence). V was trimmed by 4 bases and J by 2 bases, leaving 7 bases between them. CDR3 sequence reads: CAWMAVTDTQYF. The CDR3 region has the DNA TGTGCCTGGATGGCGGTCACAGATACGCAGTATTTT.

This clone was seen only once. The DNA for the CDR3 is TGTGCCAGCAGCAATAGACAGGGCATCACAGATACGCAGTATTTT. Translated: CASSNRQGITDTQYF. V gene TRBV6-6 combines with J gene TRBJ2-3, with 7 bases aligning to TRBD1. Unmatched junction bases numbered 8, after V lost 6 bases and J lost 2 bases. The CDR3 has 15 amino acids. Germline assignment: CDR1 MNHNY and CDR2 SVGAGI (reference sequence).

The J gene is TRBJ1-3, the V gene TRBV7-2, with unresolved D. Germline lookup yields CDR1 SGHTA and CDR2 FQGNSA. The CDR3 contains 15 residues. Trimming cost V 2 bases and J 0 bases, with 8 bases left between them. For the CDR3, the DNA is TGTGCCAGCAGCTTATCGGGGTTCTCTGGAAACACCATATATTTT. Residues: CASSLSGFSGNTIYF.

Only a few counts were recorded for this clone. The gene calls are TRBV10-3 and TRBJ2-7; 8 bases agree with TRBD1. J was trimmed by 4 bases and V by 9 bases; bases with no gene match: 5. In germline, CDR1 is ENHRY, CDR2 SYGVKD. The CDR3 extends over 12 amino acids. The DNA for the CDR3 is TGTGCCATGGGGACAGGAGGGTACGAGCAGTACTTC. Its translation: CAMGTGGYEQYF.

The rearrangement links TRBV29-1 to TRBJ2-4; TRBD1 matches 8 bases. Trimming took 7 bases from V and 5 from J; bases not matched to a gene: 4. Germline V gives CDR1 SQVTM, CDR2 ANQGSEA. This CDR3 has 12 residues. The CDR3 loop reads CSDVQGENIQYF. Here the CDR3 DNA reads TGCAGCGACGTACAGGGGGAAAACATTCAGTACTTC.

This clone was found a few times. The rearrangement links TRBV7-3 to TRBJ2-5, with D unclear. V was shortened by 2 bases and J by 5 bases, with 9 bases between the two germline ends. Per germline, CDR1 SGHTA and CDR2 FQGTGA. The CDR3 covers 13 residues. DNA for the CDR3: TGTGCCAGCAGCTTATTGAAGGGCGAGACCCAGTACTTC. Translating gives CASSLLKGETQYF. The full variable domain, with the rest looked up from reference TRBV7-3 and TRBJ2-5, is GAGVSQTPSNKVTEKGKYVELRCDPISGHTALYWYRQSLGQGPEFLIYFQGTGAADDSGLPNDRFFAVRPEGSVSTLKIQRTERGDSAVYLCASSLLKGETQYFGPGTRLLVL.

The J gene is TRBJ1-6, the V gene TRBV5-1; D remains unclear. CDR1 and CDR2 (germline): SGHRS, YFSETQ. This CDR3 spans 18 amino acids. Trimming took 4 bases from V and 0 from J, leaving 17 bases between them. This CDR3 is CASSPTLGSGSYNSPLHF. The CDR3 bases are TGCGCCAGCAGCCCCACGCTGGGCAGTGGCTCCTATAATTCACCCCTCCACTTT.

This chain joins TRBV7-2 and TRBJ1-2; 8 bases match TRBD1. Germline lookup yields CDR1 SGHTA and CDR2 FQGNSA. The CDR3 contains 15 residues. The junction had 6 bases not matched to a gene; V was cut back by 1 base and J by 5 bases. The CDR3: CASSLDQGAQYGYTF. CDR3 DNA sequence: TGTGCCAGCAGCTTAGATCAGGGGGCGCAATATGGCTACACCTTC.

V is TRBV28 and J is TRBJ1-2; tentatively, D is TRBD1 (5 bases). The V end lost 8 bases, the J end lost 3 bases, and 10 bases lay between the germline ends. The CDR3 is 12 residues long. Germline lookup yields CDR1 MDHEN and CDR2 SYDVKM. DNA of the CDR3: TGTGCCAGCCGCGTGGGGGACTATGGCTACACCTTC. Residues: CASRVGDYGYTF.

By share, this clone ranks as medium-sized. The V and J genes are TRBV5-1 and TRBJ1-2; no definite D call. The V end was cut by 1 base, the J end by 1 base, with 11 bases between. The CDR3 totals 15 residues. CDR1 and CDR2 (germline): SGHRS, YFSETQ. CDR3 protein: CASSLRAEDNYGYTF. The CDR3 DNA reads as TGCGCCAGCAGCTTGAGGGCGGAGGATAACTATGGCTACACCTTC.

This clone has just one count. J is TRBJ2-3 and V is TRBV4-3; D may correspond to TRBD1 or TRBD2 (6 bases each). There are 15 residues in the CDR3. CDR1 is LGHNA, CDR2 YSLEER, per germline. V shed 5 bases and J shed 4 bases, with 16 bases lying between them. Here the CDR3 reads CASSAGGGQADTQYF. CDR3 DNA sequence: TGCGCCAGCAGCGCCGGAGGGGGGCAGGCAGATACGCAGTATTTT.

This clone is categorized as hyperexpanded. CDR3 nucleotides: TGCAGCGTGGTCGAGACGAGCACTGAAGCTTTCTTT. It is translated as CSVVETSTEAFF. This sequence joins TRBV29-1 and TRBJ1-1; D not resolved. V lost 6 bases and J 4 bases, leaving 12 bases between the germline ends. The CDR3 is 12 amino acids. In germline, CDR1 is SQVTM, CDR2 ANQGSEA.

This chain links TRBV7-6 with TRBJ2-7; TRBD2 agrees at 10 bases. Germline loops: CDR1 SGHVS, CDR2 FNYEAQ. V lost 3 bases to trimming and J lost 6 bases; unmatched junction nucleotides: 8. The CDR3 covers 15 residues. Written as DNA, the CDR3 is TGTGCCAGCAGCTTGGATAGCGGGAGGCCCTCCGAGCAGTACTTC. Translation: CASSLDSGRPSEQYF.